A selection of T cell receptor beta chains follows, all from one sample in a study of graft-versus-host responses after intestinal transplantation. These receptors' targets are unknown. The protocol was immunoSEQ multiplex PCR, while the TCRdb copy is restricted to in-frame clones and leaves out a portion. The sample includes some 110,000 clones, about 92% seen only once; the top ten take less than 1.5%. Sequences were derived from unstimulated CD8+ T cells sorted from spleen or lymph node cells, sampled before transplant. The receptors were gathered from a human donor who was the organ donor for an intestinal transplant. Both conserved end residues are part of each CDR3. The D gene is left open where the match is weak. The size entry is marked missing in some rows and otherwise reads once, few, many or a size class.

abundance	v_gene	j_gene	d_gene	CDR3aa	CDR3nt
-	TRBV27	TRBJ2-2	-	CASSFSITGELFF	TGTGCCAGCAGTTTTAGTATCACCGGGGAGCTGTTTTTT
-	TRBV6-5	TRBJ1-1	-	CASSRKGGATEAFF	TGTGCCAGCAGTCGAAAAGGGGGGGCCACTGAAGCTTTCTTT
-	TRBV19	TRBJ2-1	TRBD2	CASQYQREGWGFDEQFF	TGTGCCAGCCAGTACCAGCGGGAAGGGTGGGGTTTCGATGAGCAGTTCTTC
once	TRBV27	TRBJ2-7	TRBD1	CASSLSQGEYEQYF	TGTGCCAGCAGTTTATCACAGGGGGAGTACGAGCAGTACTTC
-	TRBV11-2	TRBJ2-1	TRBD1	CASSLSQGAYEQFF	TGTGCCAGCAGCTTATCCCAGGGGGCCTATGAGCAGTTCTTC
-	TRBV4-1	TRBJ1-5	-	CASSQFELSPYSNQPQHF	TGCGCCAGCAGCCAATTTGAGCTATCCCCCTATAGCAATCAGCCCCAGCATTTT
-	TRBV9	TRBJ1-4	TRBD1	CASSALGQPNEKLFF	TGTGCCAGCAGCGCCCTGGGACAGCCTAATGAAAAACTGTTTTTT
-	TRBV5-5	TRBJ2-1	TRBD2	CASSLRSGLAVRDEQFF	TGTGCCAGCAGCTTGAGGAGCGGACTAGCGGTTCGAGATGAGCAGTTCTTC
-	TRBV7-8	TRBJ2-3	-	CASSAARSTDTQYF	TGTGCCAGCAGCGCGGCTAGATCCACAGATACGCAGTATTTT
once	TRBV4-2	TRBJ2-7	TRBD2	CASGGGLAGDEQYF	TGTGCCTCCGGGGGGGGGCTAGCAGGGGACGAGCAGTACTTC
-	TRBV6-6	TRBJ2-7	-	CASRSGLPYEQYF	TGTGCCAGCAGGTCGGGACTGCCCTACGAGCAGTACTTC
-	TRBV7-2	TRBJ2-3	TRBD2	CASSLARAGATDTQYF	TGTGCCAGCAGCTTAGCCAGAGCGGGAGCGACAGATACGCAGTATTTT
-	TRBV14	TRBJ2-3	-	CASNGASTDTQYF	TGTGCCAGCAATGGGGCTAGCACAGATACGCAGTATTTT
-	TRBV5-6	TRBJ2-3	TRBD2	CASSLGLASTDTQYF	TGTGCCAGCAGCTTGGGACTAGCGAGCACAGATACGCAGTATTTT
-	TRBV6-1	TRBJ2-7	TRBD2	CASSPGLASYEQYF	TGTGCCAGCAGCCCGGGACTAGCCTCCTACGAGCAGTACTTC
-	TRBV15	TRBJ2-3	TRBD2	CATSSGLALDTQYF	TGTGCCACCAGCAGCGGACTAGCCCTCGATACGCAGTATTTT
-	TRBV11-2	TRBJ2-5	TRBD2	CASSLGGLAGGETQYF	TGTGCCAGCAGCTTAGGGGGACTAGCGGGAGGGGAGACCCAGTACTTC
once	TRBV30	TRBJ2-1	-	CAWSVGWDEQFF	TGTGCCTGGAGTGTAGGGTGGGATGAGCAGTTCTTC
-	TRBV28	TRBJ2-7	-	CASSPLDGAPSAGEQYF	TGTGCCAGCAGCCCGCTGGATGGGGCCCCTTCGGCGGGCGAGCAGTACTTC
-	TRBV19	TRBJ1-5	-	CASSISLVSGGREGQPQHF	TGTGCCAGTAGTATTAGTCTCGTATCGGGGGGGCGCGAAGGTCAGCCCCAGCATTTT
once	TRBV9	TRBJ1-2	-	CASSVGSGGGYGYTF	TGTGCCAGCAGCGTAGGGTCGGGTGGCGGCTATGGCTACACCTTC
-	TRBV4-2	TRBJ2-1	-	CASSQVLEYEQFF	TGTGCCAGCAGCCAAGTTCTAGAGTATGAGCAGTTCTTC
once	TRBV13	TRBJ2-3	-	CASSSPGYGASTDTQYF	TGTGCCAGCAGCTCACCAGGGTATGGGGCTAGCACAGATACGCAGTATTTT
-	TRBV2	TRBJ2-5	-	CASSVTPRGTETQYF	TGTGCCAGCAGTGTCACACCCAGGGGAACTGAGACCCAGTACTTC
-	TRBV4-1	TRBJ2-1	TRBD2	CASSPTATSGRRDEQFF	TGCGCCAGCAGCCCGACCGCGACTAGCGGGAGGCGCGATGAGCAGTTCTTC
once	TRBV10-2	TRBJ2-2	-	CASVPSNTGELFF	TGCGCCAGCGTCCCCTCGAACACCGGGGAGCTGTTTTTT
-	TRBV7-6	TRBJ2-7	TRBD1	CASSPSDRSSYEQYF	TGTGCCAGCAGCCCATCGGACAGGAGCTCCTACGAGCAGTACTTC